These 17 T cell receptor beta chains were all obtained from the same sample, sequenced in a study of blood T cell repertoires in COVID-19. This table comes from immunoSEQ multiplex PCR, and its TCRdb copy is limited to in-frame clones, with some not included. The sample lists roughly 180,000 clones; less than 85% were seen once. The sequenced sample consisted of PBMCs or T cells enriched from blood (not recorded which). These receptors were taken from a man in his fifties or sixties who had recovered from COVID-19.

The chain carries TRBV30 and TRBJ1-2; 10 bases agree with TRBD1. The CDR3 is 14 amino acids. The V gene end was trimmed by 4 bases and the J gene end by 2 bases; junction bases not matched to a gene: 4. Germline V gene sequence: CDR1 GTSNPN, CDR2 SVGIG (reference sequence). CDR3 DNA sequence: TGTGCCTGGAACCGACAGGGGGCCAACTATGGCTACACCTTC. It specifies CAWNRQGANYGYTF.

The J gene is TRBJ1-2, the V gene TRBV7-2, with D possibly TRBD1 on 6 matching bases. Germline CDR1 reads SGHTA; CDR2 reads FQGNSA. The V and J ends lost 5 bases and 4 bases respectively, with 11 bases between them. This CDR3 spans 13 amino acids. CDR3 amino acids: CASSETGSYGYTF. CDR3 DNA sequence: TGTGCCAGCAGCGAAACAGGGTCCTATGGCTACACCTTC.

V usage is TRBV15 and J usage is TRBJ2-5; 8 positions agree with TRBD2. CDR1 is LNHNV, CDR2 YYDKDF, per germline (reference sequence). The length of the CDR3 is 14 residues. V trimming: 3 bases; J trimming: 3 bases; junction bases outside the gene matches: 3. This chain's CDR3 is CATSRGSGEETQYF. The DNA for the CDR3 is TGTGCCACCAGCAGGGGTAGCGGGGAAGAGACCCAGTACTTC.

The chain combines TRBV9 with TRBJ1-1; 7 nucleotides align to TRBD1. The V gene end was trimmed by 4 bases and the J gene end by 2 bases; junction bases not matched to a gene: 5. Germline V gene sequence: CDR1 SGDLS, CDR2 YYNGEE. This CDR3 has 14 residues. The CDR3 reads CASSTTGVNTEAFF. CDR3 sequence (DNA): TGTGCCAGCAGCACAACAGGGGTAAACACTGAAGCTTTCTTT. The full variable domain, in which reference TRBV9 and TRBJ1-1 provide the parts outside the CDR3, is DSGVTQTPKHLITATGQRVTLRCSPRSGDLSVYWYQQSLDQGLQFLIQYYNGEERAKGNILERFSAQQFPDLHSELNLSSLELGDSALYFCASSTTGVNTEAFFGQGTRLTVV.

The V gene is TRBV6-5, the J gene TRBJ1-2; 8 bases agree with TRBD1. Germline-derived CDR1 and CDR2 are MNHEY and SVGAGI. The V gene end was trimmed by 0 bases and the J gene end by 8 bases; junction bases not matched to a gene: 5. The CDR3 loop spans 14 amino acids. DNA of the CDR3: TGTGCCAGCAGTTACTCGGACAGGGATCGCGGCTACACCTTC. It specifies CASSYSDRDRGYTF.

The chain is built from TRBV28 and TRBJ1-5; D is perhaps TRBD1 (6 bases). Germline V gene data show CDR1 as MDHEN and CDR2 as SYDVKM. V was shortened by 4 bases and J by 4 bases, with 11 bases between the two germline ends. This CDR3 region has 14 residues. CDR3 loop: CASSSDRKNQPQHF. The CDR3 DNA sequence: TGTGCCAGCAGTTCCGACAGGAAAAATCAGCCCCAGCATTTT.

The chain joins TRBV11-2 to TRBJ1-2; TRBD1 matches 8 bases. V shed 5 bases, J shed 1 base, and the junction held 9 bases outside the gene matches. Germline lookup yields CDR1 SGHAT and CDR2 FQNNGV. This CDR3 spans 16 amino acids. The CDR3 DNA sequence: TGTGCCAGCAGCAGATTACCGGGACAGGATAACTATGGCTACACCTTC. Protein product: CASSRLPGQDNYGYTF.

As for this clone: The sample contains more than one DNA sequence encoding this CDR3. The chain recombines TRBV25-1 with TRBJ1-6; weak D call: TRBD1 (6 bases). The CDR3 runs 14 residues. V lost 3 bases and J lost 7, with 10 bases in between. Germline V gene lookup returns CDR1 MGHDK and CDR2 SYGVNS. The CDR3 protein is CASSERQGNSPLHF. CDR3 nucleotide sequence: TGTGCCAGCAGTGAGAGGCAGGGGAATTCACCCCTCCACTTT.

This clone was seen only once. The genes are TRBV15 and TRBJ1-4; D remains unclear. The germline V and J ends were trimmed by 2 bases and 12 bases, with 7 bases remaining between them. The CDR3 is 11 residues long. Germline V gene lookup returns CDR1 LNHNV and CDR2 YYDKDF (reference sequence). The CDR3 DNA is TGTGCCACCAGCAGACGGGAGGAACTGTTTTTT. It yields the protein CATSRREELFF.

The J gene is TRBJ2-2, the V gene TRBV28, with TRBD1 matching over 8 bases. The CDR3 has 16 amino acids. CDR1 and CDR2 from the germline V gene are MDHEN and SYDVKM. V was pared by 5 bases and J by 3 bases, with 8 bases of the junction left unmatched. The CDR3, as DNA: TGTGCCAGCAGTCCCCTCGGACAGGGTGACACCGGGGAGCTGTTTTTT. Translating gives CASSPLGQGDTGELFF.

The chain is built from TRBV7-8 and TRBJ2-3; 11 positions agree with TRBD2. CDR1 is SGHVS and CDR2 is FQNEAQ in the germline V gene. CDR3 length: 18 amino acids. V shed 6 bases, J shed 1 base, and the junction held 12 bases outside the gene matches. Written as DNA, the CDR3 is TGTGCCAGCAGTCTGGGGGTTAGCGGGGGGGCCCGCACAGATACGCAGTATTTT. It encodes CASSLGVSGGARTDTQYF.

The rearrangement links TRBV10-3 to TRBJ2-1; TRBD1 matches 7 bases. CDR1 is ENHRY and CDR2 is SYGVKD in the germline V gene. V shed 7 bases and J 4 bases; nucleotides not matched to a gene: 4. This CDR3 comprises 13 residues. In nucleotides, the CDR3 is TGTGCCATCACTGGGGACAGTTACAATGAGCAGTTCTTC. Residues: CAITGDSYNEQFF.

This sequence joins TRBV7-2 and TRBJ2-3; D might be TRBD1 (5 bases). The germline CDR1 and CDR2 sequences are SGHTA and FQGNSA. Trimming took 5 bases from V and 1 from J, leaving 7 bases between them. This CDR3 contains 13 residues. The CDR3 DNA reads as TGTGCCAGCAGCGTCAGGGGCACAGATACGCAGTATTTT. Protein sequence: CASSVRGTDTQYF.

This rearrangement joins TRBV13 to TRBJ2-7, with 8 positions matching TRBD2. Germline V gene data show CDR1 as PRHDT and CDR2 as FYEKMQ (reference sequence). J was trimmed by 1 base and V by 3 bases; bases with no gene match: 5. This CDR3 has 15 amino acids. The CDR3 spells CASSLGSSGSYEQYF. The CDR3 bases are TGTGCCAGCAGCTTGGGGTCTAGCGGGTCCTACGAGCAGTACTTC.

The chain links TRBV5-1 to TRBJ2-3; tentative D call: TRBD2 (5 bases). The CDR3 extends over 15 amino acids. Germline V gives CDR1 SGHRS, CDR2 YFSETQ. Trimming removed 3 bases at V and 4 bases at J, with 15 bases between. The CDR3: CASSWNSEGADTQYF. CDR3 nucleotide sequence: TGCGCCAGCAGCTGGAACAGCGAGGGTGCAGATACGCAGTATTTT.

The V call is TRBV19, the J call TRBJ2-1, with 7 positions matching TRBD1. With V trimmed by 3 bases and J by 4 bases, 6 bases remained unmatched. The germline V gene has CDR1 LNHDA and CDR2 SQIVND (reference sequence). The CDR3 length is 15 residues. CDR3 residues: CASSIEGQPYNEQFF. The DNA for the CDR3 is TGTGCCAGTAGTATTGAGGGACAGCCTTACAATGAGCAGTTCTTC.

CDR3 in amino acids: CATQAHLDRGIRPQHF. The CDR3 coding sequence is TGTGCCACCCAAGCCCATCTCGACAGGGGAATTCGGCCCCAGCATTTT. The V call is TRBV19, the J call TRBJ1-5; 8 bases map to TRBD1. The CDR3 totals 16 residues. Germline loops: CDR1 LNHDA, CDR2 SQIVND (reference sequence). Germline trimming cut 10 bases from V and 9 bases from J; bases unmatched to any gene: 20.